This TCR beta chain was obtained from a study of blood T cell repertoires in COVID-19. Background on the study: Donors in the United States, Italy and Spain gave samples during acute or convalescent COVID-19.

Sequencing was performed with immunoSEQ multiplex PCR; in TCRdb, only in-frame clones are kept and a portion is missing. Of 400,000 to 550,000 clones listed, 70% to 90% are singletons. The germline gives CDR1 SGHNT, CDR2 YYREEE (reference sequence). Trimming cost V 2 bases and J 6 bases; bases outside gene matches: 7. The CDR3 contains 14 residues. The J gene is TRBJ1-1, the V gene TRBV5-4, with 7 positions matching TRBD1. Sequences were obtained from PBMCs or T cells enriched from blood (not recorded which). This TCR derives from a woman between 18 and 30 years old with acute COVID-19. The CDR3 region is CASSFDRDRAEAFF. The CDR3 region has the DNA TGTGCCAGCAGCTTTGACCGGGACAGAGCTGAAGCTTTCTTT.